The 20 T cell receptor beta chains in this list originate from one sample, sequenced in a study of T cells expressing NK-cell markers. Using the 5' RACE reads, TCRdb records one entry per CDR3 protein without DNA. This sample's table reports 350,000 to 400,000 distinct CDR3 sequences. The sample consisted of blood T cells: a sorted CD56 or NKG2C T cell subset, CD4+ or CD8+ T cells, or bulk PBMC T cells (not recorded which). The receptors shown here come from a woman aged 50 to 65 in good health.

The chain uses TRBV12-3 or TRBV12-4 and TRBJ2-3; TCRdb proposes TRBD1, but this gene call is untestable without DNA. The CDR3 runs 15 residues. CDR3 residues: CASSKGELPTDTQYF.

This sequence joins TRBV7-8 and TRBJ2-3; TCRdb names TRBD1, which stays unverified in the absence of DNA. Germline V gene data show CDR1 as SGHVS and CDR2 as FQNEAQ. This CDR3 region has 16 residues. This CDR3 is CASSSRGDRVTDTQYF.

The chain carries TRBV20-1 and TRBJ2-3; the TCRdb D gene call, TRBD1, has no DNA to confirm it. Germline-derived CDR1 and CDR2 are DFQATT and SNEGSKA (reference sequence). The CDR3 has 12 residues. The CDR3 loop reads CSTPGDTDTQYF.

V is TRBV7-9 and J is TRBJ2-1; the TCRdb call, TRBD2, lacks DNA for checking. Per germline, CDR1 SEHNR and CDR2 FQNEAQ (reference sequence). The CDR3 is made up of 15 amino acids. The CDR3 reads CASSSAREDHNEQFF.

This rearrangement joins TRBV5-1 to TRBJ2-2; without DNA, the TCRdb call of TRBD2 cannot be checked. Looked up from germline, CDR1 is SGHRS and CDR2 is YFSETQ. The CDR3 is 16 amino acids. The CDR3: CASSKIAGESTGELFF. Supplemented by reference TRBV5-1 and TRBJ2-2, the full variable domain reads KAGVTQTPRYLIKTRGQQVTLSCSPISGHRSVSWYQQTPGQGLQFLFEYFSETQRNKGNFPGRFSGRQFSNSRSEMNVSTLELGDSALYLCASSKIAGESTGELFFGEGSRLTVL.

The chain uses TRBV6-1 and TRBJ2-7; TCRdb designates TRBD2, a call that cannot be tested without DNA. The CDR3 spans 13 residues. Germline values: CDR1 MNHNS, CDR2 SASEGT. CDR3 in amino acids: CASRGLAGYEQYF.

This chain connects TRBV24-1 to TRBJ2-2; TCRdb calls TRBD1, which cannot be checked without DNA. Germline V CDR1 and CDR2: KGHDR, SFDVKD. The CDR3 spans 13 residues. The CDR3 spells CATRGHDTGELFF.

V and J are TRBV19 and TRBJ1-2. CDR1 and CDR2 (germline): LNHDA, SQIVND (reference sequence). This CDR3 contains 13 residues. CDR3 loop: CATVRGPLTGYTF.

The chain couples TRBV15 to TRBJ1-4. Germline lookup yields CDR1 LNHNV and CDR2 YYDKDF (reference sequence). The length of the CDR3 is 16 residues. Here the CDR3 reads CATSRSKDATNEKLFF.

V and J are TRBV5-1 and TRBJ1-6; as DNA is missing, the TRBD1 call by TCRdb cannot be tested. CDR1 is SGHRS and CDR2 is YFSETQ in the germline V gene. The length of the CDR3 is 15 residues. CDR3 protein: CASSLNREYNSPLHF.

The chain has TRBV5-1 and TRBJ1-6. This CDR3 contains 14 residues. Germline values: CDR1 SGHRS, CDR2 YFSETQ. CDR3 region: CASSLGLENSPLHF.

CDR3 sequence: CATSDPDREGQPQHF. V is TRBV24-1 and J is TRBJ1-5; TCRdb calls TRBD1, which cannot be checked without DNA. The CDR3 length is 15 residues. Germline CDR1 and CDR2: KGHDR and SFDVKD.

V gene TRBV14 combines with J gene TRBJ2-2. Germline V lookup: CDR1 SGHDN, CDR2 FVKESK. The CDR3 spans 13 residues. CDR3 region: CASSPRTTGELFF.

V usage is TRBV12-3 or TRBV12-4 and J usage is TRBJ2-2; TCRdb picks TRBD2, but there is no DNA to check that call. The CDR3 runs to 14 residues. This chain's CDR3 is CASRPGTSYRELFF.

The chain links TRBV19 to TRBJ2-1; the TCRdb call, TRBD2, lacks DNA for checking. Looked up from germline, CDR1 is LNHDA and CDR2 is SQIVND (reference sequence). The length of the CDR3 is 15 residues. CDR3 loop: CASSTGTSGLAEQFF.

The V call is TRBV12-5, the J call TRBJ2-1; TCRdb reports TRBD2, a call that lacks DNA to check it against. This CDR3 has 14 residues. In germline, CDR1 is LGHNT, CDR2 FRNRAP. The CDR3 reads CASGLGLAGGGQFF.

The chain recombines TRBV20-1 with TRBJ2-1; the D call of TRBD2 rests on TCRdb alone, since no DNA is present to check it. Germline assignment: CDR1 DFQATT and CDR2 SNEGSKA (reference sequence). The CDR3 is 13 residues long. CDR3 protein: CATGTRVHNEQFF.

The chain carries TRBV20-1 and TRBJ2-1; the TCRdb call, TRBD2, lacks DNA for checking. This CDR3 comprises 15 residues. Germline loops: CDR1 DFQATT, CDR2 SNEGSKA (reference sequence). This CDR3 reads CSARPAGRHYNEQFF.

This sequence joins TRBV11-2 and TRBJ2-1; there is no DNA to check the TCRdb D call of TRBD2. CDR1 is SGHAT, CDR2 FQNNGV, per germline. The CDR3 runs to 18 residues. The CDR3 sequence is CASSPKTSGTLSYNEQFF.

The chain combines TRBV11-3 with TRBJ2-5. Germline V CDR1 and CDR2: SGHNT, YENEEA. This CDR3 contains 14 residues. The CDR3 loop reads CASSLDLVSETQYF.